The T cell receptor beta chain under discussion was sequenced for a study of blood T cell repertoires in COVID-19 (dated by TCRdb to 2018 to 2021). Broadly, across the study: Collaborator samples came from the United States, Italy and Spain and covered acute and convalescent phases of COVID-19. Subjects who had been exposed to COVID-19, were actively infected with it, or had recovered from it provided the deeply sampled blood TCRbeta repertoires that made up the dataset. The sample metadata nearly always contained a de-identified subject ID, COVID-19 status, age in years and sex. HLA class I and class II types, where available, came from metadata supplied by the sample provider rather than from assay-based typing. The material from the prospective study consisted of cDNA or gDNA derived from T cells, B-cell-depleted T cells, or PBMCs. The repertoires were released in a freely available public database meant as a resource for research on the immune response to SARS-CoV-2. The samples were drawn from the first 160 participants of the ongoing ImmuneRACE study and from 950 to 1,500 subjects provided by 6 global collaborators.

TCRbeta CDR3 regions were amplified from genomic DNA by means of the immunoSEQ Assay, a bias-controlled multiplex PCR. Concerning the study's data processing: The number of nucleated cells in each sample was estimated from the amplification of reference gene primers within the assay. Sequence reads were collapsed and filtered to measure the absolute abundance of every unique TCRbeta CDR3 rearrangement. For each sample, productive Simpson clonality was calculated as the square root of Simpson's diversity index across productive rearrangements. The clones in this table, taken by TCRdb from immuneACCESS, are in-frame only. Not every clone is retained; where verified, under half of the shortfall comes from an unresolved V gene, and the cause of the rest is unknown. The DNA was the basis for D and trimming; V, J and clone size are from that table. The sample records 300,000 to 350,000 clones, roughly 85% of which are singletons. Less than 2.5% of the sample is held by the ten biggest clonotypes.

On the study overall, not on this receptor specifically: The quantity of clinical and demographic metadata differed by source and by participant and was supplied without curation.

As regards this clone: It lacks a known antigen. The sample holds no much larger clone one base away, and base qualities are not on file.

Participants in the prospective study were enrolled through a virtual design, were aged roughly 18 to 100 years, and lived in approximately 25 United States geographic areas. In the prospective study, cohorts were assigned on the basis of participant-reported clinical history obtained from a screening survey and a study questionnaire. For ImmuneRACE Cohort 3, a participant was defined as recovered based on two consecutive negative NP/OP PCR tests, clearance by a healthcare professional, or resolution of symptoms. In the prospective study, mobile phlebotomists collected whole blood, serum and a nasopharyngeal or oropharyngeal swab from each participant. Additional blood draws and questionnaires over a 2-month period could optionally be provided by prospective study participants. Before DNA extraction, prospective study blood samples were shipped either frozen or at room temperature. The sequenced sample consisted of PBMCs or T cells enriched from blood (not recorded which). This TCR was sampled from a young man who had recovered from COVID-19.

CDR3 protein: CASRSRGQETQYF. The DNA sequence reads TGTGCCAGTAGATCCAGGGGGCAAGAGACCCAGTACTTC. The receptor chain draws on TRBV19 and TRBJ2-5, and 7 junction bases match TRBD1. Trimming leaves V shorter by 6 bases and J shorter by 2 bases, with the junction holding 3 bases beyond the gene matches. The cysteine opens and the phenylalanine closes a CDR3 of 13 amino acids. Only the CDR3 region is kept as DNA, spanning 39 bases read in frame from base 1. CDR1 and CDR2 (LNHDA, SQIVND) derive from the germline V gene (reference sequence).